A selection of T cell receptor beta chains follows, all from one sample in a study of cytomegalovirus exposure and HLA in healthy donors. Clones were sequenced by immunoSEQ multiplex PCR, and TCRdb holds only the in-frame ones, with some missing. The top ten clones hold 6.2% of a sample with roughly 35,000 clones, about half of them seen once. Material for sequencing was PBMCs. The receptors derive from a woman aged 40-49 years in good health and CMV-seropositive. The CDR3 runs from the conserved cysteine through the conserved F or W. D genes are given only for firm matches. Clone size appears in some rows only: once, few, many, or a class for an expanded clone.

length	D	V	size	J	CDR3	DNA
13	.	TRBV29-1	once	TRBJ2-3	CSYDGGAADTQYF	TGCAGCTATGACGGAGGGGCCGCAGATACGCAGTATTTT
12	.	TRBV10-3	.	TRBJ2-7	CAISESSYEQYF	TGTGCCATCAGTGAGTCCTCGTACGAGCAGTACTTC
13	.	TRBV10-1	.	TRBJ1-3	CASKTRHGNTIYF	TGCGCCAGCAAGACCAGACATGGAAACACCATATATTTT
14	.	TRBV7-3	.	TRBJ1-6	CASSLSSGNSPLHF	TGTGCCAGCAGCTTATCGTCGGGTAATTCACCCCTCCACTTT
13	.	TRBV15	.	TRBJ1-1	CATSRQSDTEAFF	TGTGCCACCAGCCGCCAATCGGACACTGAAGCTTTCTTT
15	TRBD1	TRBV5-1	.	TRBJ2-2	CASSELEGAFGELFF	TGCGCCAGCAGCGAACTAGAGGGGGCTTTCGGGGAGCTGTTTTTT
12	.	TRBV21-1	.	TRBJ1-1	CASSLTWTEAFF	TGTGCCAGCAGCTTAACTTGGACTGAAGCTTTCTTT
14	.	TRBV9	few	TRBJ1-1	CASSVSGMNTEAFF	TGTGCCAGCAGCGTTAGCGGTATGAACACTGAAGCTTTCTTT
15	.	TRBV5-1	once	TRBJ1-6	CASSLSGVLGSPLHF	TGCGCCAGCAGCTTGTCAGGGGTCCTAGGTTCACCCCTCCACTTT
13	.	TRBV7-9	.	TRBJ1-1	CASTSGGRTEAFF	TGTGCCAGCACCTCAGGTGGCAGAACTGAAGCTTTCTTT
13	TRBD1	TRBV5-1	few	TRBJ2-7	CASSTGEPYEQYF	TGCGCCAGCAGTACAGGGGAACCCTACGAGCAGTACTTC
14	TRBD1	TRBV28	.	TRBJ2-2	CASSRGRVTGELFF	TGTGCCAGCAGCAGGGGGCGGGTCACCGGGGAGCTGTTTTTT
15	.	TRBV9	.	TRBJ2-5	CASSVMGAREETQYF	TGTGCCAGCAGCGTAATGGGGGCGCGGGAAGAGACCCAGTACTTC
15	.	TRBV6-1	.	TRBJ2-7	CASSDPGRTSYEQYF	TGTGCCAGCAGTGATCCCGGCAGGACTTCCTACGAGCAGTACTTC
13	.	TRBV7-6	.	TRBJ2-7	CASSLSPLYEQYF	TGTGCCAGCAGCTTATCCCCCCTCTACGAGCAGTACTTC
16	TRBD1	TRBV6-5	.	TRBJ1-2	CASSYSGQGGVYGYTF	TGTGCCAGCAGTTACTCGGGGCAAGGGGGCGTCTATGGCTACACCTTC
14	TRBD2	TRBV7-2	once	TRBJ2-7	CASSLGLAGYEQYF	TGTGCCAGCAGCTTGGGCCTAGCGGGCTACGAGCAGTACTTC
15	.	TRBV6-1	.	TRBJ1-5	CASSERLYSNQPQHF	TGTGCCAGCAGTGAACGACTCTATAGCAATCAGCCCCAGCATTTT
15	TRBD1	TRBV30	few	TRBJ1-4	CAWRGQGDAGEKLFF	TGTGCCTGGAGGGGACAGGGGGATGCTGGTGAAAAACTGTTTTTT
14	TRBD1	TRBV2	.	TRBJ1-5	CASSGTGGNQPQHF	TGTGCCAGCAGTGGGACAGGCGGCAATCAGCCCCAGCATTTT
15	TRBD2	TRBV6-5	.	TRBJ2-5	CASSPGTSGPETQYF	TGTGCCAGCAGTCCCGGGACTAGCGGCCCCGAGACCCAGTACTTC
16	TRBD2	TRBV6-6	.	TRBJ2-3	CASSRRAGGSTDTQYF	TGTGCCAGCAGTCGCCGAGCGGGGGGAAGCACAGATACGCAGTATTTT
14	.	TRBV9	.	TRBJ1-1	CASSVSGTNTEAFF	TGTGCCAGCAGCGTTAGCGGTACGAACACTGAAGCTTTCTTT
14	TRBD1	TRBV2	.	TRBJ1-2	CASKDRGNTYGYTF	TGTGCCAGCAAAGACAGGGGCAACACCTATGGCTACACCTTC
16	TRBD1	TRBV2	.	TRBJ2-1	CASSEAGGQGSDEQFF	TGTGCCAGCAGTGAAGCAGGAGGACAGGGATCAGATGAGCAGTTCTTC
15	.	TRBV5-1	.	TRBJ1-6	CASSLDSLMNSPLHF	TGCGCCAGCAGCTTGGACAGCCTTATGAATTCACCCCTCCACTTT
12	TRBD1	TRBV2	few	TRBJ1-1	CASNRGGTEAFF	TGTGCCAGCAACAGGGGGGGCACTGAAGCTTTCTTT
15	TRBD1	TRBV4-1	.	TRBJ1-6	CASSTRDRDNSPLHF	TGCGCCAGCAGCACCCGGGACAGGGATAATTCACCCCTCCACTTT
11	.	TRBV12-5	.	TRBJ2-1	CASGLRAEQFF	TGTGCTAGTGGTCTGAGGGCTGAGCAGTTCTTC
14	TRBD1	TRBV27	.	TRBJ2-4	CASSPPGQAGIQYF	TGTGCCAGCAGTCCTCCGGGACAGGCGGGCATTCAGTACTTC
15	TRBD1	TRBV7-6	.	TRBJ1-3	CASSPGTGRGNTIYF	TGTGCCAGCAGCCCTGGGACAGGGAGGGGAAACACCATATATTTT
15	TRBD1	TRBV11-1	few	TRBJ2-2	CASSRGQGNTGELFF	TGTGCCAGCAGCCGTGGACAGGGGAACACCGGGGAGCTGTTTTTT
16	TRBD1	TRBV7-9	.	TRBJ2-7	CASSPRTGLSSYEQYF	TGTGCCAGCAGCCCCCGGACAGGCCTTAGCTCCTACGAGCAGTACTTC
15	TRBD2	TRBV7-2	.	TRBJ2-1	CASSYSGGAENEQFF	TGTGCCAGCAGCTATAGCGGGGGGGCGGAGAATGAGCAGTTCTTC
15	TRBD1	TRBV2	.	TRBJ2-5	CASTTQGASGETQYF	TGTGCCAGCACTACACAGGGGGCGTCGGGCGAGACCCAGTACTTC
14	TRBD2	TRBV9	.	TRBJ2-5	CASSVGTSGEAQYF	TGTGCCAGCAGCGTAGGTACTAGCGGGGAGGCCCAGTACTTC
15	.	TRBV18	.	TRBJ1-1	CASSVLQGGNTEAFF	TGTGCCAGCTCAGTCCTACAGGGTGGGAACACTGAAGCTTTCTTT
15	.	TRBV7-2	.	TRBJ2-7	CASSFQLEAAYEQYF	TGTGCCAGCAGCTTCCAGCTGGAGGCCGCCTACGAGCAGTACTTC
18	.	TRBV2	medium-sized	TRBJ2-6	CASSEAMTGISGANVLTF	TGTGCCAGCAGTGAAGCCATGACAGGAATCTCCGGGGCCAACGTCCTGACTTTC
15	TRBD1	TRBV5-1	few	TRBJ1-2	CASSGDTGGNYGYTF	TGCGCCAGCAGCGGCGATACAGGGGGTAACTATGGCTACACCTTC
15	TRBD2	TRBV5-1	few	TRBJ2-5	CASSLSGGGQETQYF	TGCGCCAGCAGCTTGAGCGGGGGGGGCCAAGAGACCCAGTACTTC
15	TRBD1	TRBV2	.	TRBJ1-5	CASFLDRGSNQPQHF	TGTGCCAGCTTCCTGGACAGGGGTAGCAATCAGCCCCAGCATTTT
15	TRBD2	TRBV19	few	TRBJ2-1	CASSTSSGGFGEQFF	TGTGCCAGTAGCACCTCTAGCGGGGGTTTTGGGGAGCAGTTCTTC
18	.	TRBV4-3	.	TRBJ2-2	CASSQDRLGTTNTGELFF	TGCGCCAGCAGCCAAGATCGCCTAGGGACAACGAACACCGGGGAGCTGTTTTTT
11	TRBD1	TRBV6-9	.	TRBJ2-7	CAHRGRYEQYF	TGTGCCCACAGGGGACGATACGAGCAGTACTTC
13	.	TRBV19	few	TRBJ1-1	CASSMGEAGEAFF	TGTGCCAGTAGTATGGGAGAAGCAGGTGAAGCTTTCTTT
15	.	TRBV2	.	TRBJ1-5	CASSEARGANQPQHF	TGTGCCAGCAGTGAGGCCAGGGGTGCCAATCAGCCCCAGCATTTT
15	.	TRBV19	.	TRBJ1-1	CASSTSIGADTEAFF	TGTGCCAGTAGTACATCGATTGGGGCCGACACTGAAGCTTTCTTT
16	.	TRBV7-9	.	TRBJ1-1	CASSLSSWVGNTEAFF	TGTGCCAGCAGCTTAAGTAGCTGGGTCGGGAACACTGAAGCTTTCTTT
14	TRBD1	TRBV6-6	.	TRBJ1-5	CASSYDRVGQPQHF	TGTGCCAGCAGTTACGACAGGGTCGGCCAGCCCCAGCATTTT
16	.	TRBV18	.	TRBJ1-6	CASSRQGPVDNSPLHF	TGTGCCAGCTCACGTCAGGGGCCCGTCGATAATTCACCCCTCCACTTT
14	.	TRBV6-5	few	TRBJ1-1	CASSQQSTNTEAFF	TGTGCCAGCAGTCAACAGTCAACTAACACTGAAGCTTTCTTT
16	TRBD1	TRBV10-3	.	TRBJ1-1	CAISERDRGLLSEAFF	TGTGCCATCAGTGAGCGGGACAGGGGGCTGTTGTCTGAAGCTTTCTTT
15	TRBD1	TRBV9	few	TRBJ1-2	CASSGWTGGNYGYTF	TGTGCCAGCAGCGGCTGGACAGGGGGCAACTATGGCTACACCTTC
20	.	TRBV27	.	TRBJ2-6	CASSLSMGTTIKAGANVLTF	TGTGCCAGCAGTTTATCGATGGGCACAACGATAAAAGCTGGGGCCAACGTCCTGACTTTC
15	.	TRBV7-9	.	TRBJ2-7	CASSLGSTDSYEQYF	TGTGCCAGCAGCTTAGGGTCGACAGACTCCTACGAGCAGTACTTC